The sample holds many counts of the clone carrying this T cell receptor (beta chain). Its target is unknown. MiXCR was run by TCRdb on the RT-PCR reads, yielding one entry per CDR3 protein. The repertoire holds under 500,000 distinct CDR3 sequences, with approximately 11% as singletons. The sample is drawn from a study of response to subunit inactivated influenza vaccine. Overall study findings and caveats: It was the authors' suggestion that each seasonal influenza vaccination recruits few new T cells.

The TCR sequence derives from a man aged 50 to 59 who received an inactivated influenza vaccine. The specimen comprised PBMCs from blood, sampled roughly 45 days after vaccination.

CDR3 loop: CASSYGSPVNTEAFF. The CDR3 DNA reads TGTGCCAGCAGTTACGGTTCACCAGTGAACACTGAAGCTTTCTTT. This chain uses TRBV6-5 with TRBJ1-1; no reliable D call. Per germline, CDR1 MNHEY and CDR2 SVGAGI. V was trimmed by 2 bases and J by 0 bases, leaving 10 bases between them. The CDR3 consists of 15 residues.